This entry lists 2 T cell receptor beta chains sequenced from one sample in a study of blood T cell repertoires in COVID-19. The data were produced by immunoSEQ multiplex PCR, yet TCRdb's version contains in-frame clones alone and is incomplete. The table shows some 260,000 clones, with 80% to 90% occurring only once. Sequenced sample: PBMCs or T cells enriched from blood (not recorded which). Receptors were obtained from a man aged 40-50 years who had recovered from COVID-19.

The chain joins TRBV7-9 to TRBJ1-5; 7 bases line up with TRBD1. The CDR3 has 15 amino acids. Germline CDR1 and CDR2: SEHNR and FQNEAQ (reference sequence). With V trimmed by 3 bases and J by 1 base, 3 bases remained unmatched. The CDR3 DNA reads TGTGCCAGCAGCTTCGGGACAGCGAGCAATCAGCCCCAGCATTTT. Translating it yields CASSFGTASNQPQHF. The full variable domain, completed using reference TRBV7-9 and TRBJ1-5, is DTGVSQNPRHKITKRGQNVTFRCDPISEHNRLYWYRQTLGQGPEFLTYFQNEAQLEKSRLLSDRFSAERPKGSFSTLEIQRTEQGDSAMYLCASSFGTASNQPQHFGDGTRLSIL.

The V gene is TRBV11-2, the J gene TRBJ2-7, with 7 bases identical to TRBD2. The CDR3 has 14 residues. V lost 8 bases, J lost 6 bases, and 13 bases stayed unmatched. Germline V lookup: CDR1 SGHAT, CDR2 FQNNGV. The CDR3 sequence is CASHPGGWGGEQYF. The CDR3 DNA sequence: TGTGCCAGCCACCCGGGGGGATGGGGTGGCGAGCAGTACTTC.